Listed here is a single T cell receptor beta chain. Its cognate antigen is unknown. The sample comes from a study of T cell responses to AZD1222 COVID-19 vaccine. The CDR3 has 15 residues. CDR1 and CDR2 from the germline V gene are MNHEY and SVGAGI. V lost 1 base and J lost 1, with 10 bases in between. Study-wide results and limits: Scientists sampled the repertoires only once the peak T cell response had passed.

The data were produced by immunoSEQ multiplex PCR, yet TCRdb's version contains in-frame clones alone and is incomplete. This sample carries approximately 100,000 clones, 85% to 90% of them seen once, and the ten largest clones take over 15%. The clonotype comes from an adult in good health. The rearrangement uses TRBV6-5 and TRBJ1-1, with a weak D call TRBD1 (5 bases). Sequenced material: peripheral blood, taken on day 0 of AZD1222 vaccination. CDR3 nucleotides: TGTGCCAGCAGTTACTGGGGCAGGAGGAACACTGAAGCTTTCTTT. Translating it yields CASSYWGRRNTEAFF.